A single sample gave rise to the 11 T cell receptor beta chains below, sequenced in a study of T cell repertoires in cytomegalovirus infection. Antigens for these TCRs are unknown. One entry per CDR3 protein results from TCRdb running MiXCR on the reads. Here the sample spans hundreds of thousands of distinct CDR3 sequences, 25% to 35% being singletons. The source was cultured PBMCs, collected from culture after CMV antigen stimulation. The source is a human donor in good health (CMV status not recorded). Some clones in this sample may be carry-over from other donors' samples.

In its sample, this clonotype was seen a few times. The rearrangement uses TRBV12-3 or TRBV12-4 and TRBJ2-7, with 14 bases lining up with TRBD2. The CDR3 has 14 residues. Losses at the gene ends were 5 bases for V and 6 bases for J; bases not matched to a gene: 3. CDR3: CASSRGLAGAEQYV. DNA of the CDR3: TGTGCCAGCAGTCGGGGACTAGCGGGGGCCGAGCAGTACGTC.

The chain carries TRBV4-1 and TRBJ2-1; 8 bases are shared with TRBD2. Germline assignment: CDR1 MGHRA and CDR2 YSYEKL. With V trimmed by 4 bases and J by 4 bases, 6 bases remained unmatched. This CDR3 contains 15 residues. CDR3 in DNA: TGCGCCAGCAGCCCGACTAGCGTAACTTACAATGAGCAGTTCTTC. This codes for CASSPTSVTYNEQFF.

The chain uses TRBV10-3 and TRBJ1-1; 9 bases are shared with TRBD1. The V and J ends lost 8 bases and 1 base, in that order; junction bases with no gene match: 5. The CDR3 totals 14 residues. CDR1 and CDR2 (germline): ENHRY, SYGVKD. The CDR3: CAISQGASNTEAFF. In DNA, the CDR3 is TGTGCCATCTCACAGGGGGCCTCGAACACTGAAGCTTTCTTT.

V gene TRBV11-2 combines with J gene TRBJ2-5; D is unresolved. Germline V gene sequence: CDR1 SGHAT, CDR2 FQNNGV. V was pared by 5 bases and J by 0 bases, with 16 bases between. This CDR3 comprises 16 residues. CDR3 loop: CASSPRLDSYQETQYF. The DNA for the CDR3 is TGTGCCAGCAGCCCCCGACTGGATTCGTACCAAGAGACCCAGTACTTC.

This clonotype came up a few times. This chain joins TRBV6-1 and TRBJ2-7, with 7 nucleotides matching TRBD2. Germline CDR1 is MNHNS and CDR2 is SASEGT. This CDR3 is built from 14 residues. V was clipped by 2 bases and J by 6 bases; unmatched bases: 7. The CDR3 bases are TGTGCCAGCAGTGAACTTGATGGACTAGGCGAGCAGTACGTC. This translates into CASSELDGLGEQYV.

This rearrangement joins TRBV7-6 to TRBJ2-5; tentatively, D is TRBD1 (6 bases). The CDR3 runs 16 residues. Germline CDR1 and CDR2: SGHVS and FNYEAQ. Trimming shortened V by 5 bases and J by 1 base, and 17 bases separated the two germline ends. CDR3 nucleotides: TGTGCCAGCAGCCAAACGAGGGGGATATTCCAAGAGACCCAGTACTTC. Translation gives CASSQTRGIFQETQYF.

This sequence joins TRBV28 and TRBJ1-2; D remains ambiguous. The germline V gene has CDR1 MDHEN and CDR2 SYDVKM. This CDR3 is 12 amino acids long. V dropped 7 bases and J dropped 5 bases, with 11 bases sitting between them. CDR3 DNA: TGTGCCAGCAATGCCCTTGGGTATGGCTACACCTTC. This encodes CASNALGYGYTF.

The chain employs TRBV5-1 and TRBJ2-1; 8 nucleotides match TRBD2. The trim removed 4 bases at V and 7 bases at J, leaving 19 bases unmatched. Germline CDR1 SGHRS, CDR2 YFSETQ. This CDR3 contains 18 residues. The CDR3 DNA sequence: TGCGCCAGCAGCCCCAGGGGAATAGCGGGGAATCCGGAGAATGAGCAGTTCTTC. It translates to CASSPRGIAGNPENEQFF.

There are a few counts of this clonotype. The chain employs TRBV15 and TRBJ1-5, with D unresolved. V gave up 0 bases and J gave up 1 base, with 7 bases separating them. The germline gives CDR1 LNHNV, CDR2 YYDKDF (reference sequence). This CDR3 has 15 amino acids. The CDR3 region has the DNA TGTGCCACCAGCAGAGATATTCTGAGCAATCAGCCCCAGCATTTT. Its translation: CATSRDILSNQPQHF.

CDR3: CSASSRHKSTDTQYF. CDR3 sequence (DNA): TGCAGTGCTAGTTCCAGACATAAGAGCACAGATACGCAGTATTTT. The gene calls are TRBV20-1 and TRBJ2-3; D is ambiguous. V was clipped by 3 bases and J by 0 bases, with 13 bases between them. In germline, CDR1 is DFQATT, CDR2 SNEGSKA (reference sequence). There are 15 residues in the CDR3.

This clonotype showed up just a few times. The chain uses TRBV25-1 and TRBJ1-2, with 11 bases fitting TRBD1. V lost 4 bases and J lost 8; bases outside the gene matches: 9. In germline, CDR1 is MGHDK, CDR2 SYGVNS. The CDR3 sequence is 15 residues long. The CDR3 DNA reads as TGTGCCAGCAGTGGCGCCGGGACAGGGGGTTTGGGCTACACCTTC. It translates to CASSGAGTGGLGYTF.